This TCR beta chain was sequenced during a study of cytomegalovirus exposure and HLA in healthy donors. Whole-study context: A subsequent analysis reported that the roughly 120 validation repertoires were produced on the same platform that had also been used for the roughly 710 first-cohort repertoires. Study outcomes and limitations: Cytomegalovirus status was reportedly diagnosed by the classifier with high sensitivity and specificity. Subsequent analysis revealed that first-cohort TCR clusters tended to co-occur in the 120 validation repertoires.

The protocol was immunoSEQ multiplex PCR, while the TCRdb copy is restricted to in-frame clones and leaves out a portion. The sample lists about 120,000 clones; 85% were seen once. For this clone: The antigen is not known.

Trimming cost V 0 bases and J 8 bases; bases outside gene matches: 4. The CDR3 sequence is 14 residues long. CDR1 and CDR2 (germline): SGHKS, YYEKEE (reference sequence). The receptor comes from a woman aged 25-40 years in good health and CMV-seronegative. The chain carries TRBV5-5 and TRBJ1-4, with 7 bases identical to TRBD1. Sequencing was carried out using PBMCs. CDR3 coding DNA: TGTGCCAGCAGCTTGGCCAGGGGGGAGGAAAAACTGTTTTTT. Its protein product is CASSLARGEEKLFF. Based on the CDR3 plus reference TRBV5-5 and TRBJ1-4, the full variable domain is DAGVTQSPTHLIKTRGQQVTLRCSPISGHKSVSWYQQVLGQGPQFIFQYYEKEERGRGNFPDRFSARQFPNYSSELNVNALLLGDSALYLCASSLARGEEKLFFGSGTQLSVL.